This TCR beta chain was sequenced in a study of Ad26.COV2.S vaccination and SARS-CoV-2 variants. Regarding this clone: What it binds is unknown.

Looked up from germline, CDR1 is LGHNA and CDR2 is YSLEER. This CDR3 has 13 amino acids. The V end lost 0 bases, the J end lost 3 bases, and 5 bases lay between the germline ends. Study-wide results and caveats: Placebo and vaccine recipients had non-spike TCR breadth that was similar.

The repertoire was sequenced with immunoSEQ multiplex PCR; TCRdb's copy has only in-frame clones and lacks some. Here the sample spans about 350,000 clones, about 85% being singletons. Treatment in this sample: some 19 received Ad26.COV2.S at low or high dose, single or two shots; roughly five received placebo; per-sample allocation not given. Sampling happened 63 days after the first vaccine or placebo injection. The input for sequencing was peripheral blood, taken in a trial of Ad26.COV2.S vaccine versus placebo. The clonotype originates from a person aged 18-60 years who received the Ad26.COV2.S COVID-19 vaccine or a placebo. This chain joins TRBV4-3 and TRBJ2-5; D uncertain. The CDR3 DNA sequence: TGCGCCAGCAGCCAAGACACAGAAGAGACCCAGTACTTC. This sequence encodes CASSQDTEETQYF.